This TCR beta chain derives from a study of shared clonotypes between healthy human individuals. Across the whole study: CD8 memory received one plate per donor, CD8 naive two, CD4 memory three and CD4 naive three.

This clone was seen just once. In replicate PCRs of sorted subsets, roughly 200 ng DNA, about 30,000 T cell genomes, was used. Sequencing used immunoSEQ multiplex PCR; TCRdb keeps in-frame clones, though not all of them. Among about 600,000 clones listed, about 96% were seen once. Germline V lookup: CDR1 SGHTA, CDR2 FQGNSA. The CDR3 spans 14 residues. J lost 3 bases, V lost 6 bases, and 8 bases had no gene match. The TCR comes from a woman in her thirties in good health. Sequenced: naive CD4+ T cells sorted from blood. Subset indicated: CD45RA+ positively selected. This sequence joins TRBV7-2 and TRBJ2-7; TRBD1 matches at 7 bases. CDR3 residues: CASSRQGHGYEQYF. The CDR3 DNA sequence: TGTGCCAGCAGTCGACAGGGTCATGGCTACGAGCAGTACTTC.